The subject of this entry is one TCR beta chain. The antigen is unknown. MiXCR, applied by TCRdb to the reads, yields one record per CDR3 protein. Here the sample spans under 120,000 distinct CDR3 sequences, roughly 39% being singletons. The data stem from a study of T cell repertoires in cytomegalovirus infection. Looking at the study overall: An indication of both CMV infection and matching HLA type came from public TCR beta signatures.

The CDR3 has 16 amino acids. V was shortened by 4 bases and J by 4 bases, with 18 bases between the two germline ends. In germline, CDR1 is KGHDR, CDR2 SFDVKD. The chain has TRBV24-1 and TRBJ2-5; D is possibly TRBD1 (8 bases). Sequencing was performed on CD8+ T cells from cultured PBMCs, taken from culture after CMV antigen stimulation. The clonotype originates from a human donor in good health (CMV status not recorded). Some clones in this sample may be carry-over from other donors' samples. The CDR3 coding sequence is TGTGCCACCAGTGACTGGACAGGGAGGGAGGGAGAGACCCAGTACTTC. Residues: CATSDWTGREGETQYF.